Given below is one T cell receptor (beta chain) in context. As yet, its antigen is unknown. This record belongs to a study of cytomegalovirus exposure and HLA in healthy donors. Donors in the study were healthy people who gave bone marrow. Study outcomes and limitations: Sequences of the TCR beta chain were said to predict the HLA-A and HLA-B alleles of most subjects accurately. As a later analysis revealed, most CMV-associated TCR beta chains appeared HLA-restricted. Later, an analysis found that common viral pathogens appeared to be linked with several of the most significant clusters.

A multiplex PCR was run with 60 Vbeta primers and 13 Jbeta primers. Using immunoSEQ multiplex PCR, the repertoire was profiled, and TCRdb retains in-frame clones only, with some absent. The table includes tens of thousands of clones, about 67% detected once. With 6 bases clipped from V and 6 bases from J, the junction kept 11 bases outside the gene matches. The CDR3 has 16 amino acids. Germline V lookup: CDR1 SGHVS, CDR2 FQNEAQ. The receptor comes from a man aged 35-49 years in good health and CMV-seropositive. Sample: PBMCs. The rearrangement uses TRBV7-8 and TRBJ2-7; TRBD2 agrees at 13 bases. Written as DNA, the CDR3 is TGTGCCAGCAGGGGCGGGACTAGCGGGACCCAGAGCGAGCAGTACTTC. This gives the protein CASRGGTSGTQSEQYF.